The present T cell receptor beta chain was sequenced within a study of CD8 T cells in Susac syndrome. Findings and caveats of the study: Where Susac syndrome CD4+ T cell repertoires were concerned, no clonal expansion was evident.

CDR3 size: 16 residues. Germline-derived CDR1 and CDR2 are SGHAT and FQDESV (reference sequence). V shed 2 bases and J 2 bases; nucleotides not matched to a gene: 3. Points on this clonotype: Its target is not known.

RNA totalling roughly 0.45 to 1 ug underwent reverse transcription with random hexamers. MiXCR, applied by TCRdb to the immunoSEQ multiplex PCR reads, yields one record per CDR3 protein. The sample records under 150,000 distinct CDR3 sequences, approximately 96% being singletons. Negative isolation yielded CD8+ and CD4+ T cells; FACS enriched TEMRA cells. The chain is built from TRBV11-1 and TRBJ2-5; the match to TRBD2 covers 12 bases. The clonotype originates from a human donor with Susac syndrome. The sample comprised CD4+ T cells from PBMCs. The CDR3 DNA is TGTGCCAGCAGCTTAAGAGGGACTAGCGGGCAAGAGACCCAGTACTTC. This codes for CASSLRGTSGQETQYF.